The 7 T cell receptor delta chains reported below all come from one sample, sequenced in a study of γδ T cells in repeated Plasmodium falciparum infection. Gammadelta T cells were flow-sorted from PBMC into Vgamma9/Vdelta2+ and Vdelta2-negative populations for bulk analysis. TCRdb re-called clones from the multiplex PCR reads using CATT. Counted here are 45,000 to 60,000 delta-chain clones, more than 1.5% occurring once; the ten biggest clones make up around 22%. Sequencing was performed on gamma-delta T cells from blood. The source is a pool of human donors (malaria-infected and uninfected, not separated).

This clone was picked up a small number of times. This DNA's translation and the protein TCRdb lists, from a much larger clone, do not match at residue 14, likely due to a read error; the protein shown is translated from the DNA. V is TRDV2 and J is TRDJ1, with 8 bases lining up with TRDD3. This CDR3 comprises 17 residues. Germline loops: CDR1 GEAIGNYY, CDR2 EKD. CDR3 DNA: TGTGCCTGTGACCCTCTGGGGGACCTAGAGCACACCGATAACCTCATCTTT. The encoded protein is CACDPLGDLEHTDNLIF.

To note about this clone: TCRdb's entry gives the protein of a much larger clone, which mismatches this DNA's translation at residue 12, likely from a read error; the protein reported here is translated from the DNA. J gene calling gave no result, while the V gene is TRDV3. Germline lookup yields CDR1 TVYSNPD and CDR2 GDNSRS (reference sequence). The CDR3 runs 14 residues. The CDR3 DNA reads TGTGCCTTCGTTGTTCCGGAGCATACCGATAAATTCATCTTT. Protein: CAFVVPEHTDKFIF.

Ten or more counts support this clone. A far larger clone differs by one base, so this is likely a read error. Other DNA variants within this sample encode the same CDR3. The V gene is given as TRDV3, and no J gene call is available; the DNA was not compared with TRDD3, the D call given in the table. The CDR3 has 15 amino acids. From germline, CDR1 is TVYSNPD and CDR2 GDNSRS (reference sequence). The CDR3 loop reads CAFYLGILNTDKLIF. CDR3 DNA: TGTGCCTTTTACCTGGGGATACTCAACACCGATAAGCTCATCTTT.

This clone was picked up a small number of times. The TCRdb record carries a much larger clone's protein, which differs from this DNA's translation at residue 9; a read error is the likely cause, and the protein listed here is the DNA translation. This chain joins TRDV1 and TRDJ1; 12 bases map to TRDD3. TCRdb is silent on the J gene; assignment here came from matching the DNA to germline. With V trimmed by 6 bases and J by 4 bases, 6 bases remained unmatched. Germline V gene data show CDR1 as TSWWSYY and CDR2 as QGS. The CDR3 spans 15 residues. In DNA, the CDR3 is TGTGCTCTTGGTTCTGGGGGATACGGAGACGATAAACTCATCTTT. Its translation: CALGSGGYGDDKLIF.

This clone came up a few times. This DNA translates differently at residue 19 from the TCRdb protein, which is that of a much larger clone; a read error is likely, and the protein shown is the DNA's own translation. The CDR3 DNA follows: TGTGCTCTTGGGGAGCTACCCCTTCCCCCCTGGGGGTTTACTTTGACAGCACAACCCTTCTTT. This sequence encodes CALGELPLPPWGFTLTAQPFF. A V gene of TRDV1 was called, but no J gene was assigned; TRDD3, the D gene given by the table, was not confirmed from the DNA. Germline V gene lookup returns CDR1 TSWWSYY and CDR2 QGS. This CDR3 has 21 amino acids.

Points on this clone: This DNA translates differently at residue 15 from the TCRdb protein, which is that of a much larger clone; a read error is likely, and the protein shown is the DNA's own translation. The gene calls are TRDV1 and TRDJ1; 10 bases line up with TRDD3. TCRdb leaves out the J gene; it was filled in here by matching the DNA to germline. This CDR3 is built from 20 residues. Germline-derived CDR1 and CDR2 are TSWWSYY and QGS. The V and J ends lost 4 bases and 3 bases, in that order; junction bases with no gene match: 20. The CDR3 sequence is CALGARPFLGDIRDADKLIF. CDR3 in DNA: TGTGCTCTTGGGGCAAGACCCTTTCTGGGGGATATTCGGGACGCCGATAAACTCATCTTT.

This clone was detected ten times or more. A read error is the likely source, as a far larger clone sits one nucleotide away. Other DNA sequences from this sample encode an identical CDR3 as well. V gene TRDV3 combines with J gene TRDJ1; 7 nucleotides align to TRDD2. There are 23 residues in the CDR3. Germline values: CDR1 TVYSNPD, CDR2 GDNSRS (reference sequence). CDR3 coding DNA: TGCGCCTTTCCCATTCCTACGATCTCGGCGAAGCATAGATACCGCATGTACACCGATAAACTCATCTTT. Translation: CAFPIPTISAKHRYRMYTDKLIF.